This is a list of T cell receptor beta chains from one sample in a study of blood T cell repertoires in COVID-19. Using immunoSEQ multiplex PCR, the repertoire was profiled, and TCRdb retains in-frame clones only, with some absent. Of under 200,000 clones listed, roughly four fifths are singletons. Sequencing used peripheral blood. These receptors all come from a human donor with acute or convalescent COVID-19. The donor label of this sample is uncertain. The CDR3 runs from the conserved cysteine through the conserved F or W. D genes are given only for firm matches. Where a row states a size, it is once, few, many or the class of an expanded clone; other rows omit it.

TRBV7-9	TRBJ1-4	NA	few	CASSPALKGKKLFF	TGTGCCAGCAGCCCTGCTCTCAAGGGGAAAAAACTGTTTTTT
TRBV3-1/TRBV3-2	TRBJ2-7	TRBD1	few	CASSPGTGSSYEQYF	TGTGCCAGCAGCCCTGGGACAGGGAGCTCCTACGAGCAGTACTTC
TRBV19	TRBJ2-7	TRBD1	once	CASSLVGQLYEQYF	TGTGCCAGTAGTTTGGTGGGACAGTTATACGAGCAGTACTTC
TRBV7-9	TRBJ2-2	TRBD2	once	CASSLSGTSGRGELFF	TGTGCCAGCAGCTTGTCCGGGACTAGCGGGAGAGGGGAGCTGTTTTTT
TRBV6-5	TRBJ1-3	TRBD1	NA	CASSPGQGADTIYF	TGTGCCAGCAGCCCGGGACAGGGGGCGGACACCATATATTTT
TRBV13	TRBJ1-4	NA	NA	CASRTTTNEKLFF	TGTGCCAGCAGAACTACAACTAATGAAAAACTGTTTTTT
TRBV18	TRBJ2-5	TRBD2	once	CASSMLAGQETQYF	TGTGCCAGCTCAATGCTAGCGGGTCAAGAGACCCAGTACTTC
TRBV27	TRBJ1-1	NA	NA	CASSTPAGGNTEAFF	TGTGCCAGCTCCACGCCTGCGGGGGGTAACACTGAAGCTTTCTTT
TRBV18	TRBJ2-5	TRBD2	NA	CASSPAGRGETQYF	TGTGCCAGCTCACCGGCCGGGAGGGGAGAGACCCAGTACTTC
TRBV27	TRBJ1-4	NA	few	CASSTTRTTNEKLFF	TGTGCCAGCAGTACGACGAGGACAACTAATGAAAAACTGTTTTTT
TRBV7-3	TRBJ2-5	NA	NA	CASSLGLAAQETQYF	TGTGCCAGCAGTCTCGGACTGGCGGCACAAGAGACCCAGTACTTC
TRBV6-5	TRBJ1-1	NA	NA	CASSYSTPGMNTEAFF	TGTGCCAGCAGTTACTCGACACCTGGTATGAACACTGAAGCTTTCTTT
TRBV19	TRBJ2-7	TRBD1	NA	CASSRPGQGAYEQYF	TGTGCCAGTAGCCGACCGGGACAGGGGGCATACGAGCAGTACTTC
TRBV6-5	TRBJ2-7	TRBD1	few	CASSPGQGSSYEQYF	TGTGCCAGCAGCCCGGGACAGGGGAGCTCCTACGAGCAGTACTTC
TRBV10-3	TRBJ2-2	TRBD1	once	CAISAMGQGLTGELFF	TGTGCCATCAGTGCGATGGGACAGGGACTCACCGGGGAGCTGTTTTTT
TRBV27	TRBJ1-1	NA	NA	CASSPGRENTEAFF	TGTGCCAGCAGCCCCGGACGGGAGAACACTGAAGCTTTCTTT